The clone carrying this T cell receptor beta chain turned up a few times. This sample was taken from a study of T cells after yellow fever vaccination. From germline, CDR1 is SGHTA and CDR2 FQGNSA. The V gene lost 1 base and the J gene lost 2 bases, with 12 bases spanning the gap. CDR3 length: 16 amino acids. TCRdb re-called the 5' RACE reads through MiXCR, storing one row per CDR3 protein. The sample holds about 500,000 distinct CDR3 sequences; around 17% are singletons and the top ten take approximately 15%. Sequences were derived from PBMCs, sampled 5 to 6 days after the first yellow fever vaccination. This TCR came from a young man who received the YFV17D yellow fever vaccine. The chain carries TRBV7-2 and TRBJ2-1; no clear D gene. The CDR3 DNA follows: TGTGCCAGCAGCTTAGATATGACTCTGCCCTACAATGAGCAGTTCTTC. Encoded protein: CASSLDMTLPYNEQFF.